What follows is one T cell receptor (beta chain) and its context. Its antigen is still unknown. This specimen comes from a study of graft-versus-host responses after intestinal transplantation. Trimming pared 2 bases from V and 3 bases from J, leaving 8 bases between. CDR1 is WNHNN, CDR2 SYGVQD, per germline (reference sequence). The CDR3 spans 13 residues. The study, taken as a whole, reports: Early post-transplant declines in HvG were associated with peak levels of circulating GvH clones. Researchers found GvH clones in recipient marrow, and some showed up first in ileum or blood.

Data came from immunoSEQ multiplex PCR; TCRdb stores just in-frame clones and leaves some out. The profile shows approximately 71,000 clones, about 89% of them singletons. The sample in question was unstimulated CD8+ T cells sorted from spleen or lymph node cells, obtained before intestinal transplant. The rearrangement joins TRBV10-1 to TRBJ2-7; D is undetermined. This clonotype originated in a human donor who received an intestinal transplant. The CDR3 bases are TGCGCCAGCAGTGAGGGTACCAGCTACGAGCAGTACTTC. Its protein product is CASSEGTSYEQYF.